This T cell receptor beta chain was observed in a study of regulatory T cells in long-lasting Graves disease. Study-wide results and caveats: Persistent disease samples used TRBV28, TRBJ1-2 and TRBJ2-5 preferentially.

Germline loops: CDR1 LNHDA, CDR2 SQIVND (reference sequence). The CDR3 extends over 17 amino acids. Trimming took off 1 base at V and 0 bases at J, with 13 bases between the two ends. This clonotype turned up a few times. Its target is unknown. Arm-PCR with iRepertoire HTBI primers amplified the CDR3 regions for these TCR beta libraries. TCRdb fed the multiplex PCR reads into MiXCR, producing one record per CDR3 protein. This sample has about half a million distinct CDR3 sequences, with around 12% found just once. Sample time point: newly diagnosed GD, antithyroid drugs for less than 3 months. Following extraction of RNA from PBMCs, that RNA was used to make the TCR library. The peripheral blood volume drawn was 7.5 to 10 milliliters, and it was collected into EDTA tubes. These data also featured in a second study, about T cells in Graves' hyperthyroidism and ophthalmopathy. That paper states: TCR CDR3 regions were first amplified by RT-PCR with HTBI primers.

The rearrangement links TRBV19 to TRBJ2-1, with a tentative D call TRBD2 (6 bases). Sequencing used peripheral blood mononuclear cells (PBMCs), obtained at new diagnosis, from a patient treated with antithyroid drugs. The clonotype comes from a young woman with Graves disease. The CDR3 bases are TGTGCCAGTAGTATAGGAGCGGGCCCAAGCTCCTACAATGAGCAGTTCTTC. This sequence encodes CASSIGAGPSSYNEQFF.